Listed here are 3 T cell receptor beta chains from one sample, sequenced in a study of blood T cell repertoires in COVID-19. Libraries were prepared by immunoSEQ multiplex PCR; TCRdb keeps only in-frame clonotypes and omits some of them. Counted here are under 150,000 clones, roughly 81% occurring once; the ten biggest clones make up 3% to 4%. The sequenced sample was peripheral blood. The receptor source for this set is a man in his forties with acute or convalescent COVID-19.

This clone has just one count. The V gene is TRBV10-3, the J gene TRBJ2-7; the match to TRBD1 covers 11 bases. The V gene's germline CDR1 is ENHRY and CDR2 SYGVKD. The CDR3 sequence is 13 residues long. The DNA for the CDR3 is TGTGCTTCTTCGACGGGACAGGGGGACGAGCAGTACTTC. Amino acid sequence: CASSTGQGDEQYF.

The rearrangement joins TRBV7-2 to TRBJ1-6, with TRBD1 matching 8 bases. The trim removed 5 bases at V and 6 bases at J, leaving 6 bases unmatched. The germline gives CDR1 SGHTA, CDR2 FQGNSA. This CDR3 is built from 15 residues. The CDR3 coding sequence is TGTGCCAGCAGCATCCAGGGGGCTGCTAATTCACCCCTCCACTTT. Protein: CASSIQGAANSPLHF.

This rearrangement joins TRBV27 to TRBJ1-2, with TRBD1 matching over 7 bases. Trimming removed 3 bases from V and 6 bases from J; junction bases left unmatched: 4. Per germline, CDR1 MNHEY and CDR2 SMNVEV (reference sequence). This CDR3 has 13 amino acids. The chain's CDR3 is CASSFRGGHGYTF. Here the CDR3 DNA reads TGTGCCAGCAGTTTCAGAGGGGGCCATGGCTACACCTTC.